The 26 T cell receptor beta chains below all came from one sample that was sequenced in a study of CD8+ T cells in alopecia areata (dated by TCRdb to 2017 to 2018). The library was made by the immunoSEQ multiplex PCR assay. RNA was extracted from all samples and reverse transcribed into cDNA, which served as template for TCR sequencing. The immuneACCESS repertoire file appears here via TCRdb, limited to in-frame rearrangements. These files lack a portion of the clones; in checked studies, under half of the deficit traces to unresolved V genes, and the cause of the others is not known. The sample table contains 200,000 to 250,000 clones; only one count was recorded for under 60% of them. Around 1.6% of the sample belongs to the ten largest clones. This sample's time point label indicates: around 28 days on oral tofacitinib. The treatment or condition label for this specimen denotes: oral pan-JAK inhibitor, 5-10 mg twice daily.

The sequencing here drew on CD4+ T cells sorted from blood, taken at week 4, from a patient treated with tofacitinib. These receptors came from a human donor with alopecia areata.

The chain joins TRBV9 to TRBJ2-1; D is perhaps TRBD1 (6 bases). This CDR3 is built from 12 residues. The V end was cut by 3 bases, the J end by 9 bases, with 10 bases between. Looked up from germline, CDR1 is SGDLS and CDR2 is YYNGEE. CDR3 coding DNA: TGTGCCAGCAGCGCCGGACAGACTGAGCAGTTCTTC. Translated: CASSAGQTEQFF.

The chain employs TRBV7-2 and TRBJ2-1; 7 bases line up with TRBD2. Trimming took 5 bases from V and 1 from J; bases not matched to a gene: 11. Germline V lookup: CDR1 SGHTA, CDR2 FQGNSA. CDR3 length: 17 amino acids. CDR3 nucleotides: TGTGCCAGCAGCCCCACGGCTAGCGGAAATTCCTACAATGAGCAGTTCTTC. This sequence encodes CASSPTASGNSYNEQFF.

This clone was found many times. This rearrangement joins TRBV29-1 to TRBJ2-1, with no clear D. The CDR3 runs 11 residues. Germline assignment: CDR1 SQVTM and CDR2 ANQGSEA. V was cut by 3 bases and J by 6 bases, with 6 bases left in between. CDR3 sequence: CSVDPVNEQFF. The CDR3 DNA follows: TGCAGCGTTGACCCGGTCAATGAGCAGTTCTTC.

V gene TRBV29-1 combines with J gene TRBJ2-1; 7 bases fit TRBD2. Losses at the gene ends were 7 bases for V and 9 bases for J; bases not matched to a gene: 12. The CDR3 consists of 13 residues. Germline V gene sequence: CDR1 SQVTM, CDR2 ANQGSEA. CDR3 sequence (DNA): TGCAGCGGTTGGGAGGGAGGTGGTGGTGAGCAGTTCTTC. Translating gives CSGWEGGGGEQFF.

The gene calls are TRBV5-1 and TRBJ1-2, with D uncertain. Between the trimmed V and J ends, which lost 4 bases and 6 bases, there was a span of 10 bases. Germline V CDR1 and CDR2: SGHRS, YFSETQ. The CDR3 consists of 12 residues. CDR3 sequence: CASSTGRDGYTF. The DNA of the CDR3 is TGCGCCAGCAGCACCGGGAGGGATGGCTACACCTTC.

The CDR3 protein is CASSLGLGSSRGNSPLHF. CDR3 DNA: TGTGCCAGCAGCTTGGGGTTGGGTTCCTCCCGAGGAAATTCACCCCTCCACTTT. The chain couples TRBV5-4 to TRBJ1-6; the D is unclear. The germline V and J ends were trimmed by 0 bases and 7 bases, with 20 bases remaining between them. This CDR3 comprises 18 residues. Looked up from germline, CDR1 is SGHNT and CDR2 is YYREEE (reference sequence).

This clone was picked up a small number of times. Other DNA sequences in this sample translate to the same CDR3. This chain connects TRBV29-1 to TRBJ1-1; D is ambiguous. Per the germline V gene, CDR1 is SQVTM and CDR2 is ANQGSEA. The V gene lost 2 bases and the J gene lost 1 base, with 5 bases spanning the gap. The length of the CDR3 is 12 residues. CDR3 bases: TGCAGCGTTGAACCGGGGAACACTGAAGCTTTCTTT. Protein: CSVEPGNTEAFF.

The V and J genes are TRBV9 and TRBJ2-1; D is unclear. The V end was cut by 2 bases, the J end by 3 bases, with 6 bases between. The CDR3 is 13 amino acids. Germline assignment: CDR1 SGDLS and CDR2 YYNGEE. As DNA, the CDR3 is TGTGCCAGCAGCGTCGGCTTCTACAATGAGCAGTTCTTC. This encodes CASSVGFYNEQFF. The variable domain in full, completed from reference TRBV9 and TRBJ2-1, reads DSGVTQTPKHLITATGQRVTLRCSPRSGDLSVYWYQQSLDQGLQFLIQYYNGEERAKGNILERFSAQQFPDLHSELNLSSLELGDSALYFCASSVGFYNEQFFGPGTRLTVL.

The rearrangement links TRBV25-1 to TRBJ1-6; 8 nucleotides match TRBD1. J lost 9 bases, V lost 1 base, and 5 bases had no gene match. The CDR3 has 15 residues. CDR1 and CDR2 (germline): MGHDK, SYGVNS. The CDR3 DNA reads as TGTGCCAGCAGTGAATCCAACAGGGGGATTTCACCCCTCCACTTT. This codes for CASSESNRGISPLHF.

V is TRBV5-4 and J is TRBJ2-7; D is possibly TRBD2 (6 bases). The CDR3 length is 14 residues. Trimming stripped 4 bases from V and 6 bases from J, with 17 bases between. Germline V CDR1 and CDR2: SGHNT, YYREEE (reference sequence). Written as DNA, the CDR3 is TGTGCCAGCAGCCCTCGGCGGGGCGACGGCGAGCAGTACTTC. Protein product: CASSPRRGDGEQYF.

The rearrangement links TRBV30 to TRBJ1-1; D unclear. Trimming stripped 2 bases from V and 1 base from J, with 8 bases between. The CDR3 contains 13 residues. The germline gives CDR1 GTSNPN, CDR2 SVGIG (reference sequence). The CDR3: CAWSHRQNTEAFF. Here the CDR3 DNA reads TGTGCCTGGAGTCACCGGCAGAACACTGAAGCTTTCTTT.

This chain connects TRBV5-1 to TRBJ2-1; 9 nucleotides line up with TRBD2. The CDR3 length is 14 residues. Unmatched junction bases numbered 5, after V lost 4 bases and J lost 6 bases. The V gene's germline CDR1 is SGHRS and CDR2 YFSETQ. Here the CDR3 reads CASSPGTSLNEQFF. Written as DNA, the CDR3 is TGCGCCAGCAGCCCCGGGACTAGCCTCAATGAGCAGTTCTTC.

The table lists this clone with a few counts. The chain is built from TRBV10-2 and TRBJ2-3; TRBD2 agrees at 11 bases. V was pared by 10 bases and J by 2 bases, with 8 bases of the junction left unmatched. Germline V gene data show CDR1 as WSHSY and CDR2 as SAAADI. The CDR3 spans 15 residues. The CDR3 coding sequence is TGCGCCACCCACCAGACTAGCGGGGTCACAGATACGCAGTATTTT. Protein product: CATHQTSGVTDTQYF.

This clone has only one observation. The V gene is TRBV9, the J gene TRBJ1-1, with a possible D match to TRBD1 (5 bases). Per germline, CDR1 SGDLS and CDR2 YYNGEE. This CDR3 has 13 amino acids. Between the trimmed V and J ends, which lost 3 bases and 5 bases, there was a span of 11 bases. The CDR3 region has the DNA TGTGCCAGCAGCGCCCGACAGTTTACTGAAGCTTTCTTT. Amino acid sequence: CASSARQFTEAFF.

This rearrangement joins TRBV29-1 to TRBJ2-7; TRBD1 aligns across 8 bases. Germline V gives CDR1 SQVTM, CDR2 ANQGSEA. This CDR3 is 15 amino acids long. J lost 4 bases, V lost 0 bases, and 8 bases had no gene match. In nucleotides, the CDR3 is TGCAGCGTTGAAGAACGCAGGGGGCAACCTTACGAGCAGTACTTC. Translated: CSVEERRGQPYEQYF.

The chain joins TRBV30 to TRBJ1-2, with TRBD1 identical over 7 bases. The V gene's germline CDR1 is GTSNPN and CDR2 SVGIG (reference sequence). V gave up 3 bases and J gave up 3 bases; unmatched junction bases: 7. The CDR3 consists of 14 residues. The CDR3 DNA is TGTGCCTGGAGCGCCAAAGGGGGCGACTATGGCTACACCTTC. It is translated as CAWSAKGGDYGYTF.

This clone was picked up a small number of times. V is TRBV4-3 and J is TRBJ2-5; D might be TRBD1 (5 bases). V was pared by 2 bases and J by 7 bases, with 11 bases between. CDR3 length: 13 amino acids. CDR1 is LGHNA and CDR2 is YSLEER in the germline V gene. The CDR3 spells CASSQIRETTQYF. The DNA for the CDR3 is TGCGCCAGCAGCCAAATCAGGGAAACGACCCAGTACTTC.

The rearrangement joins TRBV29-1 to TRBJ2-3; D uncertain. V lost 4 bases, J lost 9 bases, and 14 bases lay in between. The CDR3 sequence is 12 residues long. Germline values: CDR1 SQVTM, CDR2 ANQGSEA. CDR3 DNA sequence: TGCAGCGTTGCCGGAGAACTGGGCACGCAGTATTTT. Protein sequence: CSVAGELGTQYF.

This clone was counted between two and nine times. V usage is TRBV19 and J usage is TRBJ2-2; 10 nucleotides align to TRBD1. The CDR3 spans 14 residues. Germline V gene data show CDR1 as LNHDA and CDR2 as SQIVND (reference sequence). Trimming removed 6 bases from V and 5 bases from J; junction bases left unmatched: 3. The CDR3: CASRDRGKTGELFF. DNA for the CDR3: TGTGCCAGTAGGGACAGGGGGAAAACCGGGGAGCTGTTTTTT. Drawing the rest from reference TRBV19 and TRBJ2-2, the complete variable domain is DGGITQSPKYLFRKEGQNVTLSCEQNLNHDAMYWYRQDPGQGLRLIYYSQIVNDFQKGDIAEGYSVSREKKESFPLTVTSAQKNPTAFYLCASRDRGKTGELFFGEGSRLTVL.

This clone was recorded only once. V gene TRBV14 combines with J gene TRBJ1-1, with D hard to call. Trimming removed 0 bases from V and 6 bases from J, with 14 bases in between. Per germline, CDR1 SGHDN and CDR2 FVKESK. This CDR3 is 15 amino acids long. CDR3 sequence reads: CASSQDPPAGPEAFF. In DNA form, the CDR3 reads TGTGCCAGCAGCCAAGATCCCCCGGCAGGCCCTGAAGCTTTCTTT.

The rearrangement uses TRBV19 and TRBJ1-5, with D perhaps TRBD1 (5 bases). CDR1 LNHDA and CDR2 SQIVND come from the germline V gene (reference sequence). This CDR3 has 18 amino acids. V dropped 5 bases and J dropped 0 bases, with 20 bases sitting between them. DNA for the CDR3: TGTGCCAGTAGTCCTGAAGGTCAGGGCCCAACTAGCAATCAGCCCCAGCATTTT. It specifies CASSPEGQGPTSNQPQHF.

The V and J genes are TRBV15 and TRBJ2-5; 11 bases are shared with TRBD2. V lost 1 base and J lost 1; bases outside the gene matches: 2. This CDR3 has 16 residues. CDR1 and CDR2 from the germline V gene are LNHNV and YYDKDF (reference sequence). CDR3 protein: CATSRVGTSGQETQYF. The CDR3 DNA reads TGTGCCACCAGCAGAGTGGGGACTAGCGGCCAAGAGACCCAGTACTTC.

The rearrangement joins TRBV25-1 to TRBJ1-1; no firm D call. From germline, CDR1 is MGHDK and CDR2 SYGVNS. The CDR3 extends over 13 amino acids. Trimming cost V 4 bases and J 4 bases, with 10 bases left between them. The CDR3 region is CASSAAHGTEAFF. In DNA form, the CDR3 reads TGTGCCAGCAGTGCGGCCCACGGCACTGAAGCTTTCTTT.

The genes are TRBV9 and TRBJ2-7; D remains unclear. This CDR3 has 13 amino acids. Germline CDR1 is SGDLS and CDR2 is YYNGEE. V lost 4 bases and J lost 11, with 19 bases in between. The CDR3 sequence is CASSLSWATKEYF. In DNA, the CDR3 is TGTGCCAGCAGCTTATCGTGGGCTACGAAGGAGTACTTC.

This chain joins TRBV10-3 and TRBJ2-2; D may match TRBD1 or TRBD2 (5 bases each). The CDR3 loop spans 16 amino acids. V shed 7 bases and J shed 3 bases, with 18 bases lying between them. The V gene's germline CDR1 is ENHRY and CDR2 SYGVKD. The CDR3 DNA reads as TGTGCCATCAAGGTTGAGTCGGGGACGGACACCGGGGAGCTGTTTTTT. Residues: CAIKVESGTDTGELFF.

V and J are TRBV6-6 and TRBJ1-5; D gene uncertain. Germline V gives CDR1 MNHNY, CDR2 SVGAGI (reference sequence). Trimming pared 6 bases from V and 0 bases from J, leaving 12 bases between. The CDR3 has 15 amino acids. The chain's CDR3 is CASRLTVYSNQPQHF. In nucleotides, the CDR3 is TGTGCCAGCAGACTTACGGTTTATAGCAATCAGCCCCAGCATTTT.